The T cell receptor (beta chain) under discussion was sequenced for a study of prognosis after radiotherapy for stage I lung cancer. Study as a whole: The non-small cell lung cancer patients were all considered medically inoperable, with comorbidities accounting for this in 11 to 12 of them.

On CT and PET/CT, all patients were node-negative, and none had prior chemotherapy, radiotherapy or other malignancies. Two-round multiplex PCR, the amplification method, yielded TCR beta CDR3 from genomic DNA. TRBV and TRBJ genes each had their own specific primers in first-round PCR. MiXCR was run by TCRdb on the multiplex PCR reads, yielding one entry per CDR3 protein. The data hold several thousand distinct CDR3 sequences, with 62% observed a single time. Study outcomes and limitations: Patients who developed distant metastases had lower Shannon entropy after stereotactic body radiation therapy.

V dropped 8 bases and J dropped 0; count of bases not matched to a gene: 2. The V gene's germline CDR1 is MNHNS and CDR2 SASEGT. The CDR3 spans 14 residues. On this clonotype itself: Antigen unknown.

The starting material was PBMCs, obtained before or after stereotactic body radiation therapy (not recorded which). The sequence came from a donor at least 50 years old with non-small cell lung cancer. The chain couples TRBV6-1 to TRBJ2-2; 8 bases are shared with TRBD1. CDR3 sequence reads: CASLDRANTGELFF. For the CDR3, the DNA is TGTGCCAGCCTGGACAGGGCGAACACCGGGGAGCTGTTTTTT.